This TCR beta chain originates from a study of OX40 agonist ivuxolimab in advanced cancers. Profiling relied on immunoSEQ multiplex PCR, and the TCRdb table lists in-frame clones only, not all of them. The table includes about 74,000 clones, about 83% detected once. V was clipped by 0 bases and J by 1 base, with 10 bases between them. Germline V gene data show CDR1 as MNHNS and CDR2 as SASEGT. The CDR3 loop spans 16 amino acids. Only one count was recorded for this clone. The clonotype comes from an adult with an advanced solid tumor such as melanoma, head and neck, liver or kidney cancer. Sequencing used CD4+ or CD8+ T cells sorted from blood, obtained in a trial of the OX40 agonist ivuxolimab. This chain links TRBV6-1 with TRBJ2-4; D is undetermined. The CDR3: CASSEAGSIAKNIQYF. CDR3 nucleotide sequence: TGTGCCAGCAGTGAAGCCGGCTCTATTGCCAAAAACATTCAGTACTTC.